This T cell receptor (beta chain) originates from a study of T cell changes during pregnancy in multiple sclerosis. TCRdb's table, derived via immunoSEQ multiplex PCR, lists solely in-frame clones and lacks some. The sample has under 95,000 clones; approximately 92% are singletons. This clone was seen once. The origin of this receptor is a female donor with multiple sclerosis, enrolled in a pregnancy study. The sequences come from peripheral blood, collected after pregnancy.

This CDR3 reads CASSEELGTDWGYEQYF. For the CDR3, the DNA is TGTGCCAGCAGTGAAGAATTAGGGACAGATTGGGGCTACGAGCAGTACTTC. This chain uses TRBV6-1 with TRBJ2-7; 7 bases align to TRBD1. Germline CDR1 reads MNHNS; CDR2 reads SASEGT. The CDR3 has 17 residues. V shed 1 base, J shed 3 bases, and the junction held 12 bases outside the gene matches.